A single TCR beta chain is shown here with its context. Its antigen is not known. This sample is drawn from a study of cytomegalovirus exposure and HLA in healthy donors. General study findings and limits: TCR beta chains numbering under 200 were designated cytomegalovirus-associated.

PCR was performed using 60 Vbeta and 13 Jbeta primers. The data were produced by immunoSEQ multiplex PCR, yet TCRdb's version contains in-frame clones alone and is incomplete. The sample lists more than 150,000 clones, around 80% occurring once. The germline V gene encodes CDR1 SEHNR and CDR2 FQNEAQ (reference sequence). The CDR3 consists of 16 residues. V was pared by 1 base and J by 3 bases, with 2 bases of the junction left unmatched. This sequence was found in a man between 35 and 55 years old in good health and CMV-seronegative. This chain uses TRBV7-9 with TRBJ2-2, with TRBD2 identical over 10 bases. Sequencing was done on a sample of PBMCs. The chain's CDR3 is CASSLVAGGDTGELFF. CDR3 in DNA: TGTGCCAGCAGCTTAGTAGCGGGAGGTGACACCGGGGAGCTGTTTTTT. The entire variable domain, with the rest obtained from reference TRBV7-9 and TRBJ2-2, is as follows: DTGVSQNPRHKITKRGQNVTFRCDPISEHNRLYWYRQTLGQGPEFLTYFQNEAQLEKSRLLSDRFSAERPKGSFSTLEIQRTEQGDSAMYLCASSLVAGGDTGELFFGEGSRLTVL.